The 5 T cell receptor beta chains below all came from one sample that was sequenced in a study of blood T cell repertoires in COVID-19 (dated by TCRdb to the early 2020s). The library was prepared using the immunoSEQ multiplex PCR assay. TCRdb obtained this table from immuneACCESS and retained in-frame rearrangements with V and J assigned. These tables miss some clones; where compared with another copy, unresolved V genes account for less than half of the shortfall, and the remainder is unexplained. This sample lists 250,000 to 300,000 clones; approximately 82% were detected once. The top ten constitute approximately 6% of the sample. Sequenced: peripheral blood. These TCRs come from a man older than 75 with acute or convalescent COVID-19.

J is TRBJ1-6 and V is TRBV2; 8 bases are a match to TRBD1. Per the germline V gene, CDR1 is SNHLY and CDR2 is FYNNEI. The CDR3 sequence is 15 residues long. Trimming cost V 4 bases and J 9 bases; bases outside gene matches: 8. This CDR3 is CASSGEETGVSPLHF. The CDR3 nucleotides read TGTGCCAGCAGTGGTGAGGAGACAGGGGTTTCACCCCTCCACTTT.

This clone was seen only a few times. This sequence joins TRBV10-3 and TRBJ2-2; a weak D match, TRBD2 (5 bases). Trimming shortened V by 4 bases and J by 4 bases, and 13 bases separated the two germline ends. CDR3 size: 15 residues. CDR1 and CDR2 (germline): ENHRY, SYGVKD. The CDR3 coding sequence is TGTGCCATCAGTGGTAAGGGAGACTTCACCGGGGAGCTGTTTTTT. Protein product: CAISGKGDFTGELFF.

CDR3 region: CASSQDSGLGGAFF. The DNA for the CDR3 is TGTGCCAGCAGCCAAGATTCGGGCTTGGGGGGGGCTTTCTTT. The chain joins TRBV3-1 (or the pseudogene TRBV3-2) to TRBJ1-1; possible D gene TRBD1, 5 bases. V was clipped by 0 bases and J by 11 bases, with 16 bases between them. CDR3 size: 14 residues. CDR1 is LGHDT, CDR2 YNNKEL, per germline (reference sequence).

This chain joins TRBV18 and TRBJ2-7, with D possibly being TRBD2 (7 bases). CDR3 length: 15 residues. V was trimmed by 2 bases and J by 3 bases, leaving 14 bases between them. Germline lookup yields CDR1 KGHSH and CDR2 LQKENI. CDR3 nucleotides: TGTGCCAGCTCACCAGGGGGGGCTGGTCTCTACGAGCAGTACTTC. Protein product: CASSPGGAGLYEQYF.

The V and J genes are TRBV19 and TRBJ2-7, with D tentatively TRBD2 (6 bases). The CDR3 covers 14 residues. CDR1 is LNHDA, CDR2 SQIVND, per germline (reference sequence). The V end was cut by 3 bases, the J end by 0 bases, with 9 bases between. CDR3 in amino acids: CASSIIAVSYEQYF. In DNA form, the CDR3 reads TGTGCCAGTAGTATTATAGCGGTCTCCTACGAGCAGTACTTC. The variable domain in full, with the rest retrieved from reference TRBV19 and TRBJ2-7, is DGGITQSPKYLFRKEGQNVTLSCEQNLNHDAMYWYRQDPGQGLRLIYYSQIVNDFQKGDIAEGYSVSREKKESFPLTVTSAQKNPTAFYLCASSIIAVSYEQYFGPGTRLTVT.